These 25 T cell receptor beta chains share one sample of origin, sequenced in a study of T cell responses to AZD1222 COVID-19 vaccine. Method: immunoSEQ multiplex PCR; TCRdb's copy keeps in-frame clones and lacks some. The data contain 82,000 or so clones, 90% of them singletons. The source material was peripheral blood, sampled on day 0 of AZD1222 vaccination. Source of these receptors: an adult in good health.

This CDR3 reads CASSLALRTARQPQHF. The CDR3, as DNA: TGTGCCAGCAGCTTGGCGCTAAGGACAGCGAGGCAGCCCCAGCATTTT. V is TRBV5-8 and J is TRBJ1-5; D is perhaps TRBD1 (6 bases). V was trimmed by 0 bases and J by 7 bases, leaving 17 bases between them. The germline V gene has CDR1 SGHTS and CDR2 YDEGEE. This CDR3 contains 16 residues.

The chain employs TRBV10-3 and TRBJ1-1, with D maybe TRBD1 (5 bases). The CDR3 covers 15 residues. Germline CDR1 and CDR2: ENHRY and SYGVKD. The V and J ends lost 0 bases and 1 base respectively, with 9 bases between them. CDR3: CAISESRGANTEAFF. CDR3 in DNA: TGTGCCATCAGTGAGTCTCGGGGCGCGAACACTGAAGCTTTCTTT.

This chain links TRBV7-8 with TRBJ1-5, with D possibly TRBD1 on 6 matching bases. V was clipped by 1 base and J by 5 bases, with 12 bases between them. CDR1 SGHVS and CDR2 FQNEAQ come from the germline V gene. The CDR3 is 15 amino acids. CDR3 loop: CASSLGSGGHQPQHF. CDR3 sequence (DNA): TGTGCCAGCAGCTTAGGGTCGGGGGGCCATCAGCCCCAGCATTTT.

V gene TRBV6-6 combines with J gene TRBJ1-5, with D tentatively TRBD1 (5 bases). Trimming shortened V by 7 bases and J by 4 bases, and 17 bases separated the two germline ends. The germline gives CDR1 MNHNY, CDR2 SVGAGI (reference sequence). The CDR3 consists of 15 residues. The CDR3 is CASTREGARNQPQHF. The CDR3, as DNA: TGTGCCAGCACCAGGGAAGGGGCGCGGAATCAGCCCCAGCATTTT.

The rearrangement links TRBV5-1 to TRBJ2-7; 12 bases line up with TRBD1. Per the germline V gene, CDR1 is SGHRS and CDR2 is YFSETQ. There are 15 residues in the CDR3. Unmatched junction bases numbered 4, after V lost 2 bases and J lost 4 bases. The CDR3: CASSFRGQGAYEQYF. Written as DNA, the CDR3 is TGCGCCAGCAGCTTTCGGGGACAGGGGGCTTACGAGCAGTACTTC.

V is TRBV18 and J is TRBJ1-1, with D unresolved. Germline V gives CDR1 KGHSH, CDR2 LQKENI. This CDR3 is built from 13 residues. Between the trimmed V and J ends, which lost 4 bases and 0 bases, there was a span of 6 bases. The CDR3, as DNA: TGTGCCAGCTCACAGCACATGAACACTGAAGCTTTCTTT. It yields the protein CASSQHMNTEAFF.

This chain joins TRBV19 and TRBJ2-2; D uncertain. Germline V gene data show CDR1 as LNHDA and CDR2 as SQIVND (reference sequence). The CDR3 is 15 amino acids. The ends were cut back, 9 bases at V and 0 bases at J, with 14 bases in the middle. In DNA form, the CDR3 reads TGTGCCAGCCACCCCCAGGCCGCGAACACCGGGGAGCTGTTTTTT. Protein: CASHPQAANTGELFF.

The rearrangement uses TRBV4-1 and TRBJ1-5, with D unclear. CDR1 and CDR2 from the germline V gene are MGHRA and YSYEKL. V gave up 5 bases and J gave up 0 bases, with 8 bases separating them. The CDR3 consists of 14 residues. The CDR3 region is CASSTGNSNQPQHF. CDR3 nucleotide sequence: TGCGCCAGCAGCACCGGGAATAGCAATCAGCCCCAGCATTTT.

V is TRBV9 and J is TRBJ2-1, with D maybe TRBD2 (5 bases). V lost 0 bases and J lost 9, with 16 bases in between. CDR3 length equals 15 residues. Germline CDR1 and CDR2: SGDLS and YYNGEE. CDR3 loop: CASSVASSSPGEQFF. Here the CDR3 DNA reads TGTGCCAGCAGCGTAGCGTCTAGCTCCCCCGGTGAGCAGTTCTTC.

V usage is TRBV11-2 and J usage is TRBJ2-7; no clear D gene. V shed 2 bases and J shed 5 bases, with 13 bases lying between them. Germline V gene lookup returns CDR1 SGHAT and CDR2 FQNNGV. This CDR3 spans 14 amino acids. CDR3 coding DNA: TGTGCCAGCAGCTTATGGGTCAGTCCCAACGAGCAGTACTTC. It codes for CASSLWVSPNEQYF.

The chain couples TRBV4-1 to TRBJ2-3; 15 positions agree with TRBD2. The CDR3 runs to 15 residues. Germline CDR1 is MGHRA and CDR2 is YSYEKL. J was trimmed by 7 bases and V by 5 bases; bases with no gene match: 4. In DNA, the CDR3 is TGCGCCAGCAGCAGGACTAGCGGGGGGGCAAATACGCAGTATTTT. Translating it yields CASSRTSGGANTQYF.

The CDR3 nucleotides read TGTGCCAGCTCTCAGGACAGGGCGCATGAGACCCAGTACTTC. Amino acid sequence: CASSQDRAHETQYF. The chain joins TRBV18 to TRBJ2-5, with 8 bases matching TRBD1. This CDR3 contains 14 residues. Germline CDR1 and CDR2: KGHSH and LQKENI. The V gene end was trimmed by 6 bases and the J gene end by 5 bases; junction bases not matched to a gene: 8.

The rearrangement uses TRBV20-1 and TRBJ2-3; the D is unclear. Trimming cost V 7 bases and J 3 bases, with 8 bases left between them. The CDR3 covers 11 residues. Germline V gene sequence: CDR1 DFQATT, CDR2 SNEGSKA (reference sequence). CDR3 sequence: CSVRTTDTQYF. CDR3 nucleotide sequence: TGCAGTGTCCGGACGACAGATACGCAGTATTTT.

The J gene is TRBJ2-1, the V gene TRBV5-1, with a tentative D call TRBD2 (6 bases). Between the trimmed V and J ends, which lost 4 bases and 4 bases, there was a span of 15 bases. Germline V gene lookup returns CDR1 SGHRS and CDR2 YFSETQ. This CDR3 is 15 amino acids long. The CDR3 DNA reads TGCGCCAGCAGCACGGATACCGGGGGATACAATGAGCAGTTCTTC. Encoded protein: CASSTDTGGYNEQFF.

The DNA for the CDR3 is TGTGCCAGCAGCTTAGGGGAGACAGGGGCGTGGGGCTACACCTTC. Translated: CASSLGETGAWGYTF. The gene calls are TRBV7-2 and TRBJ1-2; 8 nucleotides line up with TRBD1. V was clipped by 1 base and J by 8 bases; unmatched bases: 9. CDR1 SGHTA and CDR2 FQGNSA come from the germline V gene. The CDR3 is 15 amino acids.

The chain carries TRBV30 and TRBJ1-1, with TRBD1 matching over 8 bases. The CDR3 spans 14 residues. Germline CDR1 reads GTSNPN; CDR2 reads SVGIG (reference sequence). Trimming took 2 bases from V and 2 from J; bases not matched to a gene: 4. This chain's CDR3 is CAWSMGQANTEAFF. In nucleotides, the CDR3 is TGTGCCTGGAGTATGGGACAGGCTAACACTGAAGCTTTCTTT.

The rearrangement joins TRBV27 to TRBJ2-3; D is uncertain. V lost 6 bases to trimming and J lost 0 bases, with 10 bases between them. Per germline, CDR1 MNHEY and CDR2 SMNVEV (reference sequence). This CDR3 region has 14 residues. The CDR3 is CASSLMFSTDTQYF. CDR3 sequence (DNA): TGTGCCAGCAGCCTAATGTTTAGCACAGATACGCAGTATTTT.

The CDR3 sequence: CASSLKGAGTVNEKLFF. In DNA, the CDR3 is TGTGCCAGCAGCTTAAAGGGAGCCGGGACAGTTAATGAAAAACTGTTTTTT. The chain carries TRBV7-2 and TRBJ1-4, with 7 bases matching TRBD1. Germline values: CDR1 SGHTA, CDR2 FQGNSA. The CDR3 is 17 residues long. With 2 bases clipped from V and 4 bases from J, the junction kept 10 bases outside the gene matches.

J is TRBJ1-5 and V is TRBV7-9, with 7 bases fitting TRBD1. V lost 5 bases to trimming and J lost 2 bases; unmatched junction nucleotides: 6. The CDR3 has 15 amino acids. Germline V gene sequence: CDR1 SEHNR, CDR2 FQNEAQ (reference sequence). CDR3 amino acids: CASSGGQVGNQPQHF. For the CDR3, the DNA is TGTGCCAGCAGCGGCGGACAGGTTGGCAATCAGCCCCAGCATTTT.

This clone came up once. The chain employs TRBV3-1 (or the pseudogene TRBV3-2) and TRBJ1-6; D is unclear. CDR3 length: 18 residues. V lost 0 bases and J 7 bases, leaving 19 bases between the germline ends. Germline lookup yields CDR1 LGHDT and CDR2 YNNKEL (reference sequence). CDR3 sequence: CASSQDFSTKGGNSPLHF. For the CDR3, the DNA is TGTGCCAGCAGCCAAGATTTTAGCACAAAGGGAGGCAATTCACCCCTCCACTTT.

The V gene is TRBV7-3, the J gene TRBJ2-3; 12 bases align to TRBD2. Germline assignment: CDR1 SGHTA and CDR2 FQGTGA. The CDR3 has 17 amino acids. The V segment lost 1 base and the J segment 5 bases; nucleotides outside the gene matches: 7. The CDR3 DNA follows: TGTGCCAGCAGCTTAATTTCTAGCGGGGGGGCTGGAGATACGCAGTATTTT. It translates to CASSLISSGGAGDTQYF.

The V call is TRBV9, the J call TRBJ1-6, with 8 bases lining up with TRBD1. The length of the CDR3 is 15 residues. Germline trimming cut 4 bases from V and 6 bases from J; bases unmatched to any gene: 6. Germline assignment: CDR1 SGDLS and CDR2 YYNGEE. The CDR3 region is CASSPSGTGNSPLHF. Here the CDR3 DNA reads TGTGCCAGCAGCCCCTCGGGGACAGGTAATTCACCCCTCCACTTT.

This CDR3 is CASKGTGNNQPQHF. CDR3 bases: TGTGCCAGCAAGGGGACAGGGAACAATCAGCCCCAGCATTTT. The V call is TRBV6-5, the J call TRBJ1-5, with 9 bases aligning to TRBD1. Trimming at V came to 7 bases and at J to 3 bases, leaving 4 bases not matched to a gene. The germline CDR1 and CDR2 sequences are MNHEY and SVGAGI. CDR3 length equals 14 residues.

The chain uses TRBV6-2 or TRBV6-3 and TRBJ2-3; no firm D call. CDR3 length equals 11 residues. With 5 bases removed from V and 2 bases from J, the gap between germline ends came to 2 bases. Per the germline V gene, CDR1 is MNHEY and CDR2 is SVGEGT. The CDR3 here is CASSHTDTQYF. The CDR3 coding sequence is TGTGCCAGCAGTCACACAGATACGCAGTATTTT.

CDR3 nucleotides: TGTGCCAGCAGCCAAGGGTTCAAACTCGGGTCTGGGGCCAACGTCCTGACTTTC. This codes for CASSQGFKLGSGANVLTF. V and J are TRBV14 and TRBJ2-6; D not certain. Trimming took 1 base from V and 1 from J, leaving 14 bases between them. Germline lookup yields CDR1 SGHDN and CDR2 FVKESK. The CDR3 is made up of 18 amino acids.